This is a list of T cell receptor beta chains from one sample in a study of cytotoxic CD8 clonotypes in ibrutinib-treated CLL. Generated by immunoSEQ multiplex PCR, the TCRdb table keeps only in-frame clones and is missing some. The repertoire consists of about 140,000 clones, with 91% occurring once and the leading ten covering about a tenth. The specimen was PBMCs, collected after 12 months of ibrutinib treatment. The source is a human donor with chronic lymphocytic leukemia. Each CDR3 is given with its conserved first and last residue. D genes are given only for firm matches. Some rows mark clone size as missing; the rest say once, few, many or name a class of expanded clone.

clone_size d_call j_call v_call cdr3_aa cdr3_nt
. . TRBJ2-4 TRBV7-9 CASSPHPRAKNIQYF TGTGCCAGCAGCCCCCACCCCCGAGCCAAAAACATTCAGTACTTC
. . TRBJ1-2 TRBV19 CASSYLGQNYGYTF TGTGCCAGTAGTTATTTAGGGCAGAACTATGGCTACACCTTC
. TRBD2 TRBJ2-5 TRBV7-9 CASSLIRGEETQYF TGTGCCAGCAGCTTAATCCGGGGGGAAGAGACCCAGTACTTC
. . TRBJ2-3 TRBV5-1 CASSPTIADTQYF TGCGCCAGCAGCCCCACCATAGCTGATACGCAGTATTTT
. . TRBJ1-5 TRBV30 CAWSVPGQPQHF TGTGCCTGGAGTGTCCCGGGTCAGCCCCAGCATTTT
. TRBD1 TRBJ1-4 TRBV18 CASSYDRALEKLFF TGTGCCAGCTCATACGACAGGGCCCTTGAAAAACTGTTTTTT
. TRBD2 TRBJ2-5 TRBV29-1 CSVASPGLAGEQETQYF TGCAGCGTCGCTTCACCGGGACTAGCGGGAGAGCAAGAGACCCAGTACTTC
. TRBD2 TRBJ2-5 TRBV11-2 CASSLGTGLAGAETQYF TGTGCCAGCAGCTTGGGGACTGGGCTAGCGGGAGCAGAGACCCAGTACTTC
. TRBD2 TRBJ2-2 TRBV6-4 CASSDGAGVTSNTGELFF TGTGCCAGCAGTGACGGGGCGGGAGTAACCTCTAACACCGGGGAGCTGTTTTTT
. . TRBJ2-3 TRBV29-1 CSVRGGSGGPDTQYF TGCAGCGTAAGAGGCGGGTCGGGGGGCCCAGATACGCAGTATTTT
. . TRBJ2-1 TRBV6-6 CASSYATRNSYNEQFF TGTGCCAGCAGTTACGCCACCCGGAATTCCTACAATGAGCAGTTCTTC
. . TRBJ1-1 TRBV6-6 CASRPFDKPTEAFF TGTGCCAGCAGACCCTTCGACAAGCCTACTGAAGCTTTCTTT
. TRBD1 TRBJ2-2 TRBV19 CASSSGDRGFTGELFF TGTGCCAGTAGTTCCGGGGACAGGGGGTTCACCGGGGAGCTGTTTTTT
. TRBD2 TRBJ2-1 TRBV4-2 CASSQDLWEGYNEQFF TGTGCCAGCAGCCAAGATCTATGGGAGGGATATAATGAGCAGTTCTTC
. . TRBJ1-5 TRBV7-2 CASSLPYSNQPQHF TGTGCCAGCAGCTTACCCTATAGCAATCAGCCCCAGCATTTT
. . TRBJ2-7 TRBV27 CASSHRRGHEQYF TGTGCCAGCAGTCATAGGCGGGGACACGAGCAGTACTTC
. TRBD2 TRBJ2-3 TRBV7-9 CASSQPGLAGGRQYF TGTGCCAGCAGCCAACCGGGACTAGCGGGAGGGAGGCAGTATTTT
. . TRBJ2-3 TRBV9 CASSVELFADTQYF TGTGCCAGCAGCGTTGAACTGTTCGCAGATACGCAGTATTTT
. TRBD1 TRBJ2-5 TRBV5-5 CASSSGQIQETQYF TGTGCCAGCAGCTCGGGACAGATCCAAGAGACCCAGTACTTC
. TRBD1 TRBJ2-1 TRBV6-4 CASSEQGSKGEQFF TGTGCCAGCAGTGAACAGGGGAGTAAAGGTGAGCAGTTCTTC
. . TRBJ1-2 TRBV7-9 CASQTFQGGSGYTF TGTGCCAGCCAAACCTTCCAGGGCGGGAGTGGCTACACCTTC
. . TRBJ2-1 TRBV28 CASDPNEQFF TGTGCCAGCGATCCCAATGAGCAGTTCTTC
once . TRBJ1-4 TRBV25-1 CASSEYRSGLMDEKLFF TGTGCCAGCAGTGAATATAGGTCAGGGCTGATGGATGAAAAACTGTTTTTT
. . TRBJ2-7 TRBV28 CASSYPGTVNYEQYF TGTGCCAGCAGTTACCCAGGGACGGTGAACTACGAGCAGTACTTC
. TRBD2 TRBJ2-2 TRBV27 CASSVAGGSAGELFF TGTGCCAGCAGTGTAGCGGGAGGTTCAGCCGGGGAGCTGTTTTTT
. . TRBJ1-2 TRBV15 CATSRDLGSNYGYTF TGTGCCACCAGCAGAGATCTGGGTTCTAACTATGGCTACACCTTC
. . TRBJ1-2 TRBV19 CASSSDRQQANYGYTF TGTGCCAGTAGTAGCGACCGCCAGCAGGCTAACTATGGCTACACCTTC
. TRBD2 TRBJ2-3 TRBV7-2 CASSLASGSVTDTQYF TGTGCCAGCAGCTTAGCTAGCGGGAGTGTGACAGATACGCAGTATTTT
once TRBD1 TRBJ1-4 TRBV5-1 CASSRDSLFEGLFF TGCGCCAGCAGCCGGGACAGTCTATTTGAAGGACTGTTTTTT
few . TRBJ1-2 TRBV20-1 CSAAQDYGYTF TGCAGTGCTGCGCAGGACTATGGCTACACCTTC
. TRBD1 TRBJ2-7 TRBV29-1 CSVTGQGTEQYF TGCAGCGTTACGGGACAGGGGACGGAGCAGTACTTC
. . TRBJ2-3 TRBV4-2 CASSQDGGDTDTQYF TGTGCCAGCAGCCAAGATGGTGGCGACACAGATACGCAGTATTTT
few . TRBJ2-3 TRBV19 CASSIVSALAGGDTQYF TGTGCCAGTAGTATAGTAAGTGCCCTAGCAGGAGGAGATACGCAGTATTTT
. . TRBJ2-7 TRBV15 CATSRGLNDYEQYF TGTGCCACCAGCAGGGGGCTAAATGACTACGAGCAGTACTTC
. TRBD1 TRBJ1-1 TRBV19 CASKTGGSEAFF TGTGCCAGTAAGACAGGGGGGAGTGAAGCTTTCTTT
. TRBD1 TRBJ1-4 TRBV7-9 CASSHRDRDEKLFF TGTGCCAGCAGCCACCGGGACAGGGATGAAAAACTGTTTTTT
few . TRBJ1-2 TRBV29-1 CSAYHTSYYGYTF TGCAGCGCCTACCATACCTCTTACTATGGCTACACCTTC
. . TRBJ1-4 TRBV18 CASSPGNAGAGEKLFF TGTGCCAGCTCACCAGGAAATGCAGGGGCGGGTGAAAAACTGTTTTTT
. . TRBJ2-5 TRBV5-1 CASARNEGETQYF TGCGCCAGCGCCCGAAACGAGGGGGAGACCCAGTACTTC
. . TRBJ1-2 TRBV28 CASSLVAGVNYGYTF TGTGCCAGCAGTTTGGTGGCAGGGGTAAACTATGGCTACACCTTC
. TRBD1 TRBJ1-1 TRBV5-1 CASSLTGAVGEAFF TGCGCCAGCAGCTTGACAGGGGCGGTGGGTGAAGCTTTCTTT
. TRBD2 TRBJ2-3 TRBV7-9 CASSLSAGGPGGRDTQYF TGTGCCAGCAGCTTATCGGCGGGAGGGCCGGGAGGTCGAGATACGCAGTATTTT
. TRBD1 TRBJ2-7 TRBV27 CASSLTTDDRAGHEQYF TGTGCCAGCAGTTTGACCACCGATGACAGGGCAGGCCACGAGCAGTACTTC
. . TRBJ2-7 TRBV30 CALGPAYEQYF TGTGCCCTCGGGCCCGCCTACGAGCAGTACTTC
. . TRBJ2-5 TRBV6-6 CASSFPVLGDRETQYF TGTGCCAGCAGCTTCCCCGTCCTTGGGGATCGGGAGACCCAGTACTTC
. TRBD1 TRBJ2-1 TRBV19 CASSNRDRGAFGEFF TGTGCCAGTAGTAACCGGGACAGGGGGGCGTTCGGGGAGTTCTTC
once TRBD1 TRBJ1-1 TRBV7-9 CASSLDGQGGTEAFF TGTGCCAGCAGCTTAGATGGGCAGGGGGGCACTGAAGCTTTCTTT
. TRBD1 TRBJ2-7 TRBV30 CAWSAQRDRGPYEQYF TGTGCCTGGAGTGCCCAAAGGGACAGGGGGCCCTACGAGCAGTACTTC
. TRBD2 TRBJ2-3 TRBV7-3 CASSLTSGGTDTQYF TGTGCCAGCAGCTTAACTAGCGGGGGCACAGATACGCAGTATTTT
once TRBD1 TRBJ2-7 TRBV14 CASSQVTGGLPYEQYF TGTGCCAGCAGCCAAGTTACAGGGGGTCTTCCCTACGAGCAGTACTTC
. . TRBJ1-2 TRBV4-3 CASSPQGDYGYTF TGCGCCAGCAGCCCGCAGGGTGACTATGGCTACACCTTC
. . TRBJ2-3 TRBV7-2 CASSPIEGGLTDTQYF TGTGCCAGCAGCCCCATTGAGGGGGGGCTGACAGATACGCAGTATTTT
once . TRBJ1-1 TRBV7-3 CASSLGVGMNTEAFF TGTGCCAGCAGCTTAGGGGTGGGCATGAACACTGAAGCTTTCTTT